These T cell receptor beta chains were read from a single sample in a study of control samples from healthy donors and cancer patients. Produced via immunoSEQ multiplex PCR; TCRdb's table is partial and in-frame only. This sample has approximately 50,000 clones, with approximately 90% found just once. Sequencing was carried out using PBMCs. The receptors stem from a young man with colorectal cancer. CDR3s include the opening cysteine and the closing phenylalanine or tryptophan. A D gene is named only where the DNA matches it firmly. Some rows mark clone size as missing; the rest say once, few, many or name a class of expanded clone.

j_call clone_size d_call v_call cdr3_aa cdr3_nt
TRBJ2-7 . . TRBV20-1 CSASGRTPYEQYF TGCAGTGCTAGTGGCAGGACGCCCTACGAGCAGTACTTC
TRBJ2-3 few TRBD2 TRBV9 CASSVLGGAPSTDTQYF TGTGCCAGCAGCGTGCTCGGGGGGGCCCCTAGCACAGATACGCAGTATTTT
TRBJ1-1 . . TRBV6-2/TRBV6-3 CASSYSRSSRVSNTEAFF TGTGCCAGCAGTTACTCTCGTTCTTCACGGGTGTCGAACACTGAAGCTTTCTTT
TRBJ2-1 . . TRBV5-4 CASRLDSSYNEQFF TGTGCCAGCAGATTGGACAGTTCCTACAATGAGCAGTTCTTC
TRBJ2-7 . . TRBV9 CASSVTSSGEQYF TGTGCCAGCAGTGTAACTAGTTCGGGAGAGCAGTACTTC
TRBJ1-4 . . TRBV3-1/TRBV3-2 CASSRNPWGAVEKLFF TGTGCCAGCAGCCGCAATCCGTGGGGGGCTGTTGAAAAACTGTTTTTT
TRBJ2-2 . . TRBV2 CASKIRDTGELFF TGTGCCAGCAAGATACGGGACACCGGGGAGCTGTTTTTT
TRBJ2-4 . . TRBV19 CASSTTWLLGRNIQYF TGTGCCAGTAGTACTACCTGGTTGTTGGGGAGAAACATTCAGTACTTC
TRBJ1-2 . TRBD1 TRBV9 CASQGQGTYGYTF TGTGCCAGCCAGGGACAGGGGACCTATGGCTACACCTTC
TRBJ1-6 . . TRBV6-6 CASSYSASSPLHF TGTGCCAGCAGTTACTCGGCGAGTTCACCCCTCCACTTT
TRBJ1-2 . TRBD1 TRBV30 CAYQTGARIYGYTF TGTGCCTACCAGACAGGGGCGCGGATTTATGGCTACACCTTC
TRBJ1-3 . . TRBV11-2 CASSLDGALGVSGNTIYF TGTGCCAGCAGCTTAGATGGGGCTTTAGGAGTCTCTGGAAACACCATATATTTT
TRBJ2-1 . TRBD1 TRBV11-3 CASSLRTGFNEQFF TGTGCCAGCAGCTTACGGACAGGTTTCAATGAGCAGTTCTTC
TRBJ1-2 . . TRBV10-1 CASSESGTYGYTF TGCGCCAGCAGTGAATCGGGCACCTATGGCTACACCTTC
TRBJ1-1 . . TRBV5-1 CASSFDTAEAFF TGCGCCAGCAGCTTTGACACCGCGGAAGCTTTCTTT
TRBJ1-6 . . TRBV27 CASSLSGYHNSPLHF TGTGCCAGCAGTTTATCAGGGTACCACAATTCACCCCTCCACTTT
TRBJ1-5 . . TRBV12-3/TRBV12-4 CASSMDNQPQHF TGTGCCAGCAGTATGGACAATCAGCCCCAGCATTTT
TRBJ1-1 . . TRBV19 CASSRGAGTEAFF TGTGCCAGTAGTAGGGGAGCTGGTACTGAAGCTTTCTTT